This is a list of T cell receptor beta chains from one sample in a study of blood T cell repertoires in COVID-19. Some clones are missing from TCRdb's copy, which holds only in-frame ones; the method was immunoSEQ multiplex PCR. The sample holds tens of thousands of clones, 75% to 90% seen once. The specimen was peripheral blood. The receptor set was obtained from a man older than 75 with acute or convalescent COVID-19. CDR3s include the opening cysteine and the closing phenylalanine or tryptophan. The order of the fields is J gene, D gene, V gene, CDR3 length, clone size, CDR3 protein, CDR3 DNA. A D gene is named only where the DNA matches it firmly. Size is stated for part of the rows, as once, few or many counts, or as a class when the clone is expanded.

J gene: TRBJ2-7; D gene: TRBD2; V gene: TRBV9; CDR3 length: 18; clone size: .; CDR3 protein: CASSPGTSGRGGPYEQYF; CDR3 DNA: TGTGCCAGCAGCCCCGGGACTAGCGGGAGAGGGGGACCGTACGAGCAGTACTTC
J gene: TRBJ2-3; D gene: TRBD2; V gene: TRBV10-3; CDR3 length: 16; clone size: .; CDR3 protein: CAISGTSGSITDTQYF; CDR3 DNA: TGTGCCATCAGTGGCACTAGCGGGAGCATCACAGATACGCAGTATTTT
J gene: TRBJ2-1; D gene: .; V gene: TRBV7-3; CDR3 length: 12; clone size: .; CDR3 protein: CASSYPGTEQFF; CDR3 DNA: TGTGCCAGCAGCTACCCGGGTACTGAGCAGTTCTTC
J gene: TRBJ1-5; D gene: TRBD1; V gene: TRBV6-2/TRBV6-3; CDR3 length: 15; clone size: once; CDR3 protein: CASSTGTGPDQPQHF; CDR3 DNA: TGTGCCAGCAGCACCGGGACAGGGCCAGATCAGCCCCAGCATTTT
J gene: TRBJ1-5; D gene: .; V gene: TRBV5-6; CDR3 length: 14; clone size: .; CDR3 protein: CASSLTGLDQPQHF; CDR3 DNA: TGTGCCAGCAGCTTGACAGGGCTGGATCAGCCCCAGCATTTT
J gene: TRBJ2-1; D gene: TRBD2; V gene: TRBV3-1/TRBV3-2; CDR3 length: 20; clone size: .; CDR3 protein: CASSQGRGLAGVSPGGEQFF; CDR3 DNA: TGTGCCAGCAGCCAAGGTCGAGGACTAGCGGGAGTATCCCCCGGGGGAGAGCAGTTCTTC
J gene: TRBJ2-3; D gene: TRBD2; V gene: TRBV6-1; CDR3 length: 15; clone size: .; CDR3 protein: CASSETLAGADTQYF; CDR3 DNA: TGTGCCAGCAGTGAAACGCTAGCGGGAGCAGATACGCAGTATTTT
J gene: TRBJ1-5; D gene: TRBD1; V gene: TRBV28; CDR3 length: 15; clone size: .; CDR3 protein: CASSLWSGGGQPQHF; CDR3 DNA: TGTGCCAGCAGTTTATGGTCAGGGGGAGGTCAGCCCCAGCATTTT
J gene: TRBJ1-4; D gene: .; V gene: TRBV9; CDR3 length: 14; clone size: .; CDR3 protein: CASSPRRLNEKLFF; CDR3 DNA: TGTGCCAGCAGTCCGAGACGACTTAATGAAAAACTGTTTTTT
J gene: TRBJ1-2; D gene: TRBD1; V gene: TRBV6-1; CDR3 length: 15; clone size: once; CDR3 protein: CASSEVDRGIGGYTF; CDR3 DNA: TGTGCCAGCAGTGAAGTAGACAGGGGTATTGGGGGCTACACCTTC
J gene: TRBJ2-1; D gene: TRBD2; V gene: TRBV13; CDR3 length: 15; clone size: .; CDR3 protein: CASSLGIAGTNEQFF; CDR3 DNA: TGTGCCAGCAGCTTAGGAATAGCGGGTACCAATGAGCAGTTCTTC
J gene: TRBJ2-5; D gene: .; V gene: TRBV7-9; CDR3 length: 14; clone size: .; CDR3 protein: CASSFSRGSETQYF; CDR3 DNA: TGTGCCAGCAGTTTCTCTCGGGGTTCTGAGACCCAGTACTTC
J gene: TRBJ1-3; D gene: TRBD1; V gene: TRBV28; CDR3 length: 14; clone size: .; CDR3 protein: CATWTGGSGNTIYF; CDR3 DNA: TGTGCCACCTGGACAGGGGGGTCTGGAAACACCATATATTTT
J gene: TRBJ1-5; D gene: TRBD1; V gene: TRBV18; CDR3 length: 15; clone size: .; CDR3 protein: CASSPQTGGDQPQHF; CDR3 DNA: TGTGCCAGCTCACCCCAGACAGGGGGGGATCAGCCCCAGCATTTT
J gene: TRBJ1-2; D gene: .; V gene: TRBV6-5; CDR3 length: 11; clone size: .; CDR3 protein: CASSTDYGYTF; CDR3 DNA: TGTGCCAGCAGTACGGACTATGGCTACACCTTC
J gene: TRBJ2-2; D gene: TRBD2; V gene: TRBV11-3; CDR3 length: 16; clone size: .; CDR3 protein: CASSPGTSVSTGELFF; CDR3 DNA: TGTGCCAGCAGCCCCGGGACTAGCGTCTCCACCGGGGAGCTGTTTTTT
J gene: TRBJ2-1; D gene: .; V gene: TRBV19; CDR3 length: 13; clone size: .; CDR3 protein: CASSMGQHNEQFF; CDR3 DNA: TGTGCCAGTAGTATGGGGCAACACAATGAGCAGTTCTTC
J gene: TRBJ2-7; D gene: .; V gene: TRBV6-5; CDR3 length: 14; clone size: .; CDR3 protein: CASSYFYRSYEQYF; CDR3 DNA: TGTGCCAGCAGTTACTTCTACAGATCCTACGAGCAGTACTTC
J gene: TRBJ2-7; D gene: .; V gene: TRBV6-5; CDR3 length: 15; clone size: .; CDR3 protein: CASSYSGSLRFEQYF; CDR3 DNA: TGTGCCAGCAGTTACTCCGGGAGCTTAAGGTTCGAGCAGTACTTC
J gene: TRBJ1-6; D gene: TRBD1; V gene: TRBV18; CDR3 length: 14; clone size: .; CDR3 protein: CASSAGTGSSPLHF; CDR3 DNA: TGTGCCAGCTCAGCCGGGACAGGGAGTTCACCCCTCCACTTT
J gene: TRBJ2-2; D gene: TRBD2; V gene: TRBV10-1; CDR3 length: 15; clone size: once; CDR3 protein: CASSGLAENTGELFF; CDR3 DNA: TGCGCCAGCAGTGGTCTAGCGGAAAACACCGGGGAGCTGTTTTTT
J gene: TRBJ1-6; D gene: TRBD1; V gene: TRBV5-4; CDR3 length: 13; clone size: .; CDR3 protein: CASSIGQDSPLHF; CDR3 DNA: TGTGCCAGCAGCATAGGACAGGATTCACCCCTCCACTTT
J gene: TRBJ1-4; D gene: .; V gene: TRBV3-1/TRBV3-2; CDR3 length: 12; clone size: .; CDR3 protein: CASSQDIGKLFF; CDR3 DNA: TGTGCCAGCAGCCAAGACATCGGAAAACTGTTTTTT
J gene: TRBJ2-5; D gene: .; V gene: TRBV7-3; CDR3 length: 13; clone size: .; CDR3 protein: CASSSTSRETQYF; CDR3 DNA: TGTGCCAGCAGCTCCACCTCGAGGGAGACCCAGTACTTC
J gene: TRBJ2-1; D gene: .; V gene: TRBV5-4; CDR3 length: 15; clone size: .; CDR3 protein: CASSFSGRSYNEQFF; CDR3 DNA: TGTGCCAGCAGCTTCTCGGGTCGGTCCTACAATGAGCAGTTCTTC
J gene: TRBJ1-1; D gene: .; V gene: TRBV7-2; CDR3 length: 14; clone size: .; CDR3 protein: CASSKQGMNTEAFF; CDR3 DNA: TGTGCCAGCAGCAAACAGGGCATGAACACTGAAGCTTTCTTT
J gene: TRBJ2-4; D gene: .; V gene: TRBV4-2; CDR3 length: 15; clone size: .; CDR3 protein: CASSQAPGMGNIQYF; CDR3 DNA: TGTGCCAGCAGCCAAGCCCCCGGGATGGGAAACATTCAGTACTTC
J gene: TRBJ2-3; D gene: TRBD2; V gene: TRBV28; CDR3 length: 13; clone size: .; CDR3 protein: CASTISGGGTQYF; CDR3 DNA: TGTGCCAGCACCATATCGGGGGGAGGTACGCAGTATTTT
J gene: TRBJ2-3; D gene: TRBD2; V gene: TRBV28; CDR3 length: 13; clone size: .; CDR3 protein: CASTTSGTDTQYF; CDR3 DNA: TGTGCCAGCACCACTAGCGGCACAGATACGCAGTATTTT
J gene: TRBJ2-1; D gene: .; V gene: TRBV7-8; CDR3 length: 19; clone size: .; CDR3 protein: CASTLSGRGYSAYYNEQFF; CDR3 DNA: TGTGCCAGCACCCTCAGCGGCAGAGGTTATAGCGCCTACTACAATGAGCAGTTCTTC
J gene: TRBJ2-7; D gene: .; V gene: TRBV19; CDR3 length: 14; clone size: .; CDR3 protein: CARTYRRRIYEQYF; CDR3 DNA: TGTGCCAGAACATACCGGCGGCGGATATACGAGCAGTACTTC
J gene: TRBJ2-2; D gene: .; V gene: TRBV2; CDR3 length: 16; clone size: .; CDR3 protein: CASKSEGQVNTGELFF; CDR3 DNA: TGTGCCAGCAAATCTGAGGGACAAGTAAACACCGGGGAGCTGTTTTTT
J gene: TRBJ2-7; D gene: TRBD1; V gene: TRBV19; CDR3 length: 14; clone size: .; CDR3 protein: CASSTGQGYYEQYF; CDR3 DNA: TGTGCCAGTAGTACAGGACAGGGGTACTACGAGCAGTACTTC
J gene: TRBJ2-7; D gene: TRBD2; V gene: TRBV14; CDR3 length: 17; clone size: .; CDR3 protein: CASSQGGLAGASYEQYF; CDR3 DNA: TGTGCCAGCAGCCAAGGGGGACTAGCGGGGGCCTCCTACGAGCAGTACTTC
J gene: TRBJ2-1; D gene: .; V gene: TRBV15; CDR3 length: 13; clone size: .; CDR3 protein: CATSRDYLNEQFF; CDR3 DNA: TGTGCCACCAGCAGAGATTATCTCAATGAGCAGTTCTTC
J gene: TRBJ1-6; D gene: .; V gene: TRBV30; CDR3 length: 13; clone size: .; CDR3 protein: CAGNREVNSPLHF; CDR3 DNA: TGTGCCGGAAACCGGGAGGTCAATTCACCCCTCCACTTT
J gene: TRBJ1-5; D gene: .; V gene: TRBV19; CDR3 length: 18; clone size: few; CDR3 protein: CASSGGATRGYSNQPQHF; CDR3 DNA: TGTGCCAGTAGTGGCGGGGCTACCCGCGGATATAGCAATCAGCCCCAGCATTTT